A selection of T cell receptor beta chains follows, all from one sample in a study of T cell responses to AZD1222 COVID-19 vaccine. Data came from immunoSEQ multiplex PCR; TCRdb stores just in-frame clones and leaves some out. Of roughly 140,000 clones listed, under 95% are singletons. This sample comprised peripheral blood, obtained 28 days after the second AZD1222 dose. Every receptor here comes from an adult who received the AZD1222 COVID-19 vaccine. CDR3s include the opening cysteine and the closing phenylalanine or tryptophan. The D gene is left open where the match is weak. Size values are once, few and many counts, or a class for expanded clones, and some rows have none.

d_call: TRBD2
v_call: TRBV19
clone_size: -
j_call: TRBJ2-7
cdr3_aa: CASSITHSSGSFYEQYF
cdr3_nt: TGTGCCAGTAGTATAACCCATTCTAGCGGGAGTTTTTACGAGCAGTACTTC

d_call: TRBD1
v_call: TRBV6-4
clone_size: -
j_call: TRBJ1-5
cdr3_aa: CALGTGFSRGSNQPQHF
cdr3_nt: TGTGCCTTAGGGACAGGGTTTTCCCGAGGCTCTAATCAGCCCCAGCATTTT

d_call: -
v_call: TRBV14
clone_size: -
j_call: TRBJ1-1
cdr3_aa: CASSQDYPRTNTEAFF
cdr3_nt: TGTGCCAGCAGCCAAGACTATCCTCGGACGAACACTGAAGCTTTCTTT

d_call: TRBD1
v_call: TRBV24-1
clone_size: -
j_call: TRBJ1-5
cdr3_aa: CATSAGQGLNQPQHF
cdr3_nt: TGTGCCACCAGCGCGGGACAGGGGTTGAATCAGCCCCAGCATTTT

d_call: TRBD1
v_call: TRBV27
clone_size: -
j_call: TRBJ1-2
cdr3_aa: CASSRRDRANYGYTF
cdr3_nt: TGTGCCAGCAGCCGACGGGACAGAGCTAACTATGGCTACACCTTC

d_call: TRBD1
v_call: TRBV19
clone_size: -
j_call: TRBJ1-2
cdr3_aa: CASSPKGTAYGYTF
cdr3_nt: TGTGCCAGTAGTCCAAAAGGGACAGCCTATGGCTACACCTTC

d_call: TRBD1
v_call: TRBV19
clone_size: few
j_call: TRBJ2-7
cdr3_aa: CASSPLAGTGSYEQYF
cdr3_nt: TGTGCCAGTAGCCCCCTCGCCGGGACAGGGTCCTACGAGCAGTACTTC

d_call: -
v_call: TRBV29-1
clone_size: -
j_call: TRBJ2-3
cdr3_aa: CSADRRNTDTQYF
cdr3_nt: TGCAGCGCTGACAGACGGAACACAGATACGCAGTATTTT

d_call: TRBD1
v_call: TRBV5-1
clone_size: -
j_call: TRBJ2-7
cdr3_aa: CASSPGQGLREQYF
cdr3_nt: TGCGCCAGCAGCCCAGGACAGGGGTTACGCGAGCAGTACTTC

d_call: TRBD1
v_call: TRBV4-1
clone_size: -
j_call: TRBJ1-1
cdr3_aa: CASSQRDRGRKNEAFF
cdr3_nt: TGCGCCAGCAGCCAACGGGACAGGGGGCGGAAAAATGAAGCTTTCTTT

d_call: -
v_call: TRBV12-3/TRBV12-4
clone_size: -
j_call: TRBJ1-1
cdr3_aa: CASSRINTEAFF
cdr3_nt: TGTGCCAGCAGCCGGATTAACACTGAAGCTTTCTTT